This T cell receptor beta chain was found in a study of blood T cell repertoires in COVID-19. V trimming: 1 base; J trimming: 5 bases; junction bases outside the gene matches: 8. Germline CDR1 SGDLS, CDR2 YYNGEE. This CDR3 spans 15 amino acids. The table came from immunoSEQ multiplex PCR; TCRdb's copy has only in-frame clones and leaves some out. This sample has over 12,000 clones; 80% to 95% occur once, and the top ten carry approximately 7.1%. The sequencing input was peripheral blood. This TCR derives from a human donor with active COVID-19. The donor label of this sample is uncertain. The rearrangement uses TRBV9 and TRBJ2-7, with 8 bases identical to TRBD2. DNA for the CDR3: TGTGCCAGCAGCGTAAGGAATAGCGGGGTCCACGAGCAGTACTTC. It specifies CASSVRNSGVHEQYF. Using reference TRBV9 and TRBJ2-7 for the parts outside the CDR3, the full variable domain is DSGVTQTPKHLITATGQRVTLRCSPRSGDLSVYWYQQSLDQGLQFLIQYYNGEERAKGNILERFSAQQFPDLHSELNLSSLELGDSALYFCASSVRNSGVHEQYFGPGTRLTVT.